Listed below are T cell receptor beta chains from one sample, sequenced in a study of blood T cell repertoires in COVID-19. Data came from immunoSEQ multiplex PCR; TCRdb stores just in-frame clones and leaves some out. The sample has 360,000 or so clones, roughly 84% seen once. The sequencing input was PBMCs or T cells enriched from blood (not recorded which). Every receptor here comes from a woman in her twenties or thirties who had recovered from COVID-19. The CDR3 runs from the conserved cysteine through the conserved F or W. The order of the fields is CDR3 protein, CDR3 DNA, V gene, J gene, clone size, D gene. The D gene is left open where the match is weak. Size values are once, few and many counts, or a class for expanded clones, and some rows have none.

CDR3: CASSLDPIRGNYGYTF
DNA: TGTGCCAGCAGCTTAGACCCTATCAGGGGAAACTATGGCTACACCTTC
V: TRBV7-9
J: TRBJ1-2
size: .
D: .

CDR3: CASSTRIHEQFF
DNA: TGTGCCAGCAGTACTAGGATCCATGAGCAGTTCTTC
V: TRBV2
J: TRBJ2-1
size: .
D: .

CDR3: CASNDRLSSYNEQFF
DNA: TGTGCCAGCAACGACAGGCTTAGCTCCTACAATGAGCAGTTCTTC
V: TRBV6-5
J: TRBJ2-1
size: .
D: .

CDR3: CASSSIPGQGFYGYTF
DNA: TGTGCCAGCAGTTCCATACCCGGACAGGGGTTCTATGGCTACACCTTC
V: TRBV27
J: TRBJ1-2
size: few
D: TRBD1

CDR3: CSVPPERGGNNEQFF
DNA: TGCAGCGTTCCCCCCGAGCGGGGGGGGAACAATGAGCAGTTCTTC
V: TRBV29-1
J: TRBJ2-1
size: .
D: TRBD2

CDR3: CASSPVDRADGYTF
DNA: TGTGCCAGTAGTCCCGTCGACAGGGCGGATGGCTACACCTTC
V: TRBV19
J: TRBJ1-2
size: .
D: TRBD1

CDR3: CASSLRAGSDTQYF
DNA: TGCGCCAGCAGCTTGAGAGCGGGCTCAGATACGCAGTATTTT
V: TRBV5-1
J: TRBJ2-3
size: .
D: .

CDR3: CASSLSGRVNNSPLHF
DNA: TGTGCCAGCAGTTTATCGGGCAGGGTAAATAATTCACCCCTCCACTTT
V: TRBV28
J: TRBJ1-6
size: .
D: .

CDR3: CASSSDFYRGGPGTSTDTQYF
DNA: TGCGCCAGCAGCTCCGACTTCTATCGGGGGGGGCCCGGCACGAGCACAGATACGCAGTATTTT
V: TRBV5-1
J: TRBJ2-3
size: .
D: TRBD2

CDR3: CASSLYPPRDSPLHF
DNA: TGTGCCAGCAGTTTATACCCTCCCCGGGATTCACCCCTCCACTTT
V: TRBV28
J: TRBJ1-6
size: .
D: .

CDR3: CASATRSGEAFF
DNA: TGTGCCAGCGCAACAAGGAGTGGTGAAGCTTTCTTT
V: TRBV2
J: TRBJ1-1
size: .
D: .

CDR3: CATSTPDRGFDGYTF
DNA: TGTGCCACCTCGACCCCGGACAGGGGATTCGATGGCTACACCTTC
V: TRBV27
J: TRBJ1-2
size: once
D: TRBD1

CDR3: CASSYSTGVTYNEQFF
DNA: TGTGCCAGCAGTTACTCCACAGGGGTGACCTACAATGAGCAGTTCTTC
V: TRBV6-5
J: TRBJ2-1
size: .
D: TRBD1

CDR3: CASSARLAGVGGELFF
DNA: TGTGCCAGCAGCGCCCGTCTAGCGGGGGTCGGCGGGGAGCTGTTTTTT
V: TRBV9
J: TRBJ2-2
size: .
D: TRBD2

CDR3: CASSFRQGAGYGYTF
DNA: TGTGCCAGCAGTTTTCGACAGGGGGCCGGCTATGGCTACACCTTC
V: TRBV27
J: TRBJ1-2
size: once
D: TRBD1

CDR3: CASSLGQESIYYGYTF
DNA: TGTGCCAGCAGCTTGGGACAGGAATCGATCTACTATGGCTACACCTTC
V: TRBV7-9
J: TRBJ1-2
size: .
D: TRBD1

CDR3: CASSVEAGLPDTQYF
DNA: TGTGCCAGCAGCGTAGAGGCGGGACTTCCAGATACGCAGTATTTT
V: TRBV9
J: TRBJ2-3
size: once
D: .

CDR3: CASSGAGYSGANVLTF
DNA: TGTGCCAGTAGCGGGGCGGGGTACTCTGGGGCCAACGTCCTGACTTTC
V: TRBV19
J: TRBJ2-6
size: .
D: .

CDR3: CASSPTFNSINSGNTIYF
DNA: TGTGCCAGCAGTCCCACCTTCAACAGCATAAACTCTGGAAACACCATATATTTT
V: TRBV27
J: TRBJ1-3
size: .
D: .

CDR3: CASSPYTEFRTDTQYF
DNA: TGTGCCAGCAGCCCCTACACAGAGTTCCGCACAGATACGCAGTATTTT
V: TRBV7-9
J: TRBJ2-3
size: .
D: .

CDR3: CASSWGQVSNQPQHF
DNA: TGTGCCAGCAGCTGGGGACAGGTTTCCAATCAGCCCCAGCATTTT
V: TRBV5-6
J: TRBJ1-5
size: .
D: TRBD1

CDR3: CASSPGQGIGPAFF
DNA: TGCGCCAGCAGCCCGGGACAGGGGATAGGTCCAGCTTTCTTT
V: TRBV5-1
J: TRBJ1-1
size: once
D: TRBD1

CDR3: CASSQARTGEGYTF
DNA: TGTGCCAGCAGCCAAGCACGGACAGGGGAGGGCTACACCTTC
V: TRBV16
J: TRBJ1-2
size: .
D: TRBD1

CDR3: CASSLTGGNTEAFF
DNA: TGTGCCAGCAGTCTTACAGGGGGGAACACTGAAGCTTTCTTT
V: TRBV27
J: TRBJ1-1
size: .
D: TRBD1

CDR3: CASSELRGGDSPLHF
DNA: TGTGCCAGCAGTGAACTGAGGGGGGGGGATTCACCCCTCCACTTT
V: TRBV6-1
J: TRBJ1-6
size: .
D: .

CDR3: CASSLPGLASYSTDTQYF
DNA: TGTGCCAGCAGCTTACCGGGACTAGCGTCCTATAGCACAGATACGCAGTATTTT
V: TRBV28
J: TRBJ2-3
size: .
D: TRBD2

CDR3: CASSDGQGYGYTF
DNA: TGCGCCAGCAGCGACGGACAGGGGTATGGCTACACCTTC
V: TRBV5-1
J: TRBJ1-2
size: .
D: TRBD1

CDR3: CASMGPRGRDEKLFF
DNA: TGTGCCAGCATGGGGCCCAGGGGACGGGATGAAAAACTGTTTTTT
V: TRBV6-5
J: TRBJ1-4
size: .
D: .

CDR3: CATGGINQPQHF
DNA: TGTGCCACGGGGGGGATTAATCAGCCCCAGCATTTT
V: TRBV7-9
J: TRBJ1-5
size: few
D: .

CDR3: CASSRSGAGGNYGYTF
DNA: TGTGCCAGCAGCCGCTCTGGGGCGGGGGGTAACTATGGCTACACCTTC
V: TRBV3-1/TRBV3-2
J: TRBJ1-2
size: .
D: .

CDR3: CASSLDFGGGELFF
DNA: TGTGCCAGCAGCTTAGATTTCGGGGGCGGGGAGCTGTTTTTT
V: TRBV11-2
J: TRBJ2-2
size: .
D: .

CDR3: CASSATRDTDYEQYF
DNA: TGTGCCAGTAGTGCAACTCGGGACACGGACTACGAGCAGTACTTC
V: TRBV19
J: TRBJ2-7
size: .
D: .

CDR3: CASSPDGGKNIQYF
DNA: TGTGCCAGCAGCCCAGACGGGGGCAAAAACATTCAGTACTTC
V: TRBV7-9
J: TRBJ2-4
size: .
D: .

CDR3: CASSQEAASYEQYF
DNA: TGTGCCAGCAGCCAAGAAGCGGCCTCCTACGAGCAGTACTTC
V: TRBV3-1/TRBV3-2
J: TRBJ2-7
size: .
D: .

CDR3: CASSQGGQGNGYTF
DNA: TGCGCCAGCAGCCAGGGAGGACAGGGAAATGGCTACACCTTC
V: TRBV4-1
J: TRBJ1-2
size: .
D: TRBD1

CDR3: CATSDLGTGSFYEQYF
DNA: TGTGCCACCAGTGATTTGGGGACAGGTTCCTTCTACGAGCAGTACTTC
V: TRBV24-1
J: TRBJ2-7
size: .
D: TRBD1

CDR3: CASSIARQGVGEKLFF
DNA: TGTGCCAGTAGTATAGCCCGACAGGGGGTCGGTGAAAAACTGTTTTTT
V: TRBV19
J: TRBJ1-4
size: .
D: TRBD1

CDR3: CATSGSGSYNEQFF
DNA: TGTGCCACCAGTGGAAGCGGGAGCTACAATGAGCAGTTCTTC
V: TRBV24-1
J: TRBJ2-1
size: .
D: TRBD2